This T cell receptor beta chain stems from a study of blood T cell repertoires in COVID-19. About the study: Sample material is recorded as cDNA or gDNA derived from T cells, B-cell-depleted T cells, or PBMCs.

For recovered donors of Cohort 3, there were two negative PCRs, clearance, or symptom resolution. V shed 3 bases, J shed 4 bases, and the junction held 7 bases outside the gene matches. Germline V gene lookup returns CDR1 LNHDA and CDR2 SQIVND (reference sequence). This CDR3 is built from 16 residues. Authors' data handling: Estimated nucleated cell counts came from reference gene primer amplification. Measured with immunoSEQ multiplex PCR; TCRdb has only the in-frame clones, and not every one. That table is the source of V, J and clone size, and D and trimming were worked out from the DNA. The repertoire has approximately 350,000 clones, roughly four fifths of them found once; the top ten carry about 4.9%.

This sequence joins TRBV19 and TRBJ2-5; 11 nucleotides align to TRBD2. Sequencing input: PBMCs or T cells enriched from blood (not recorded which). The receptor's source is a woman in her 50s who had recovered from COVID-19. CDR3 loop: CASSIHPSGGSETQYF. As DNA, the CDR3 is TGTGCCAGTAGTATTCACCCTAGCGGGGGGTCAGAGACCCAGTACTTC.